The 20 T cell receptor beta chains below come from one sample, sequenced in a study of T-cell memory formation after mild COVID-19. TCRdb ran MiXCR on the 5' RACE reads and lists one entry per CDR3 protein. The sample yields roughly 58,000 distinct CDR3 sequences, 8% to 9.5% seen once. What was sequenced was PBMCs or a T cell subset sorted from them (not recorded which). These TCRs come from a man aged 18 to 29 who had mild COVID-19 (a few samples of this study predate the infection). Cell type and time point are not known.

This clonotype showed up just a few times. V is TRBV10-3 and J is TRBJ1-2; D might be TRBD1 (5 bases). V lost 9 bases, J lost 8 bases, and 7 bases lay in between. In germline, CDR1 is ENHRY, CDR2 SYGVKD. The CDR3 runs to 9 residues. The CDR3 DNA sequence: TGTGCCATAGGGGACGGCTACACCTTC. Encoded protein: CAIGDGYTF.

The chain has TRBV5-1 and TRBJ2-7, with TRBD1 matching 8 bases. V gave up 4 bases and J gave up 0 bases; unmatched junction bases: 12. This CDR3 comprises 17 residues. Germline lookup yields CDR1 SGHRS and CDR2 YFSETQ. CDR3: CASSPRQGSNPSYEQYF. As DNA, the CDR3 is TGCGCCAGCAGCCCGCGACAGGGGTCAAATCCCTCCTACGAGCAGTACTTC.

The V and J genes are TRBV4-3 and TRBJ2-1; TRBD2 agrees at 7 bases. This CDR3 region has 14 residues. V lost 0 bases, J lost 10 bases, and 6 bases stayed unmatched. The germline V gene has CDR1 LGHNA and CDR2 YSLEER. The CDR3, as DNA: TGCGCCAGCAGCCAAGAGAGACTAGCCCCCGAGCAGTTCTTC. Translation gives CASSQERLAPEQFF.

This clonotype was detected a few times. This chain joins TRBV5-1 and TRBJ2-2; D remains unclear. Per the germline V gene, CDR1 is SGHRS and CDR2 is YFSETQ. The CDR3 totals 13 residues. V lost 0 bases and J lost 3, with 3 bases in between. The CDR3: CASSLDHTGELFF. DNA of the CDR3: TGCGCCAGCAGCTTGGACCACACCGGGGAGCTGTTTTTT.

The sample holds a few counts of this clonotype. The chain uses TRBV12-3 or TRBV12-4 and TRBJ1-4, with 8 bases that match TRBD1. Germline trimming cut 4 bases from V and 8 bases from J; bases unmatched to any gene: 6. This CDR3 contains 14 residues. The CDR3 region is CASSWTGRDEKLFF. Here the CDR3 DNA reads TGTGCCAGCAGTTGGACAGGGAGAGACGAAAAACTGTTTTTT.

This clonotype was observed many times. This chain's CDR3 is CASSRGDTGELFF. CDR3 coding DNA: TGTGCCAGCAGCAGGGGGGACACCGGGGAGCTGTTTTTT. V usage is TRBV3-1 and J usage is TRBJ2-2; D may match TRBD1 or TRBD2 (6 bases each). Germline assignment: CDR1 LGHDT and CDR2 YNNKEL (reference sequence). The V end lost 5 bases, the J end lost 3 bases, and 7 bases lay between the germline ends. CDR3 size: 13 residues.

The V gene is TRBV5-4, the J gene TRBJ2-2; D unresolved. Trimming left V 1 base short and J 2 bases short, with 9 bases between. The CDR3 length is 15 residues. The germline CDR1 and CDR2 sequences are SGHNT and YYREEE (reference sequence). The CDR3 DNA is TGTGCCAGCAGCTTGAGGCAGGTTAACACCGGGGAGCTGTTTTTT. It yields the protein CASSLRQVNTGELFF.

This clonotype was detected a few times. V gene TRBV10-3 combines with J gene TRBJ2-7; maybe TRBD1 (5 bases). The germline V gene encodes CDR1 ENHRY and CDR2 SYGVKD. V was cut by 1 base and J by 6 bases, with 10 bases left in between. This CDR3 is built from 13 residues. CDR3 sequence reads: CAISEWQGGEQYV. The CDR3 DNA reads TGTGCCATCAGTGAGTGGCAGGGTGGCGAGCAGTACGTC.

This clonotype has ten or more counts. The J gene is TRBJ2-7, the V gene TRBV5-6; the match to TRBD1 covers 8 bases. V dropped 0 bases and J dropped 1; count of bases not matched to a gene: 3. Germline V gives CDR1 SGHDT, CDR2 YYEEEE. The CDR3 is made up of 15 amino acids. The CDR3: CASSLAYRGSYEQYV. In nucleotides, the CDR3 is TGTGCCAGCAGCTTGGCCTACAGGGGGTCCTACGAGCAGTACGTC.

This chain uses TRBV7-9 with TRBJ2-5; 11 bases match TRBD2. The CDR3 is made up of 15 amino acids. The junction had 5 bases not matched to a gene; V was cut back by 5 bases and J by 3 bases. Germline V gene sequence: CDR1 SEHNR, CDR2 FQNEAQ (reference sequence). The chain's CDR3 is CASSGLAGGEETQYF. DNA for the CDR3: TGTGCCAGCAGCGGGCTAGCGGGGGGAGAAGAGACCCAGTACTTC.

In its sample, this clonotype was seen a few times. V and J are TRBV7-6 and TRBJ1-1; perhaps TRBD1 as D (5 bases). Trimming pared 2 bases from V and 7 bases from J, leaving 14 bases between. This CDR3 comprises 14 residues. Germline CDR1 is SGHVS and CDR2 is FNYEAQ. CDR3 nucleotide sequence: TGTGCCAGCAGCTTAAGTATGAGGGGAGGTGAAGCTTTCTTT. Residues: CASSLSMRGGEAFF. The full variable domain, its missing parts supplied by reference TRBV7-6 and TRBJ1-1, is GAGVSQSPRYKVTKRGQDVALRCDPISGHVSLYWYRQALGQGPEFLTYFNYEAQQDKSGLPNDRFSAERPEGSISTLTIQRTEQRDSAMYRCASSLSMRGGEAFFGQGTRLTVV.

This chain joins TRBV12-3 or TRBV12-4 and TRBJ1-1, with D possibly being TRBD1 (5 bases). CDR3 size: 13 residues. Trimming took 6 bases from V and 8 from J, leaving 16 bases between them. The DNA for the CDR3 is TGTGCCAGCAGGTCCTCCCCGGGGACCGAAGCTTTCTTT. Translation gives CASRSSPGTEAFF.

This clonotype was seen a handful of times. The V and J genes are TRBV7-6 and TRBJ1-1; 7 bases are shared with TRBD1. V shed 7 bases, J shed 1 base, and the junction held 6 bases outside the gene matches. The V gene's germline CDR1 is SGHVS and CDR2 FNYEAQ. The length of the CDR3 is 14 residues. CDR3 sequence (DNA): TGTGCCAGCATACAGGGGATGGGGAACACTGAAGCTTTCTTT. This codes for CASIQGMGNTEAFF.

There are a few counts of this clonotype. This chain links TRBV20-1 with TRBJ1-1, with D maybe TRBD1 (5 bases). Trimming took off 5 bases at V and 1 base at J, with 14 bases between the two ends. This CDR3 region has 14 residues. Germline loops: CDR1 DFQATT, CDR2 SNEGSKA (reference sequence). The CDR3 loop is CSAGGGNSNTEAFF. The CDR3 DNA reads TGCAGTGCTGGGGGAGGCAACTCGAACACTGAAGCTTTCTTT.

In this sample, this clonotype turned up many times. The rearrangement links TRBV6-2 or TRBV6-3 to TRBJ2-6, with 8 positions matching TRBD1. There are 18 residues in the CDR3. V was pared by 5 bases and J by 2 bases, with 11 bases of the junction left unmatched. The germline V gene encodes CDR1 MNHEY and CDR2 SVGEGT. The CDR3 nucleotides read TGTGCCAGCAGTCGTAGCCGGGACAGGTGGACTGGGGCCAACGTCCTGACTTTC. It is translated as CASSRSRDRWTGANVLTF.

The rearrangement joins TRBV11-2 to TRBJ2-3; no definite D call. Per the germline V gene, CDR1 is SGHAT and CDR2 is FQNNGV. V was trimmed by 2 bases and J by 4 bases, leaving 10 bases between them. The CDR3 runs 14 residues. CDR3 sequence reads: CASSLRILADTQYF. The CDR3 DNA follows: TGTGCCAGCAGCTTAAGGATTTTGGCAGATACGCAGTATTTT.

This clonotype was seen only a few times. The V and J genes are TRBV10-1 and TRBJ2-3; 10 positions match TRBD2. This CDR3 comprises 16 residues. Germline CDR1 is WNHNN and CDR2 is SYGVQD (reference sequence). The V and J ends lost 0 bases and 1 base, in that order; junction bases with no gene match: 1. The CDR3 DNA reads as TGCGCCAGCAGTGAGTCCCTAGCGGGGGGCACAGATACGCAGTATTTT. Translated, it gives CASSESLAGGTDTQYF.

The rearrangement uses TRBV4-1 and TRBJ2-1; the match to TRBD2 covers 9 bases. The CDR3 loop spans 16 amino acids. CDR1 and CDR2 (germline): MGHRA, YSYEKL. After removal of 1 base from V and 8 bases from J, the junction contained 9 bases not matched to a gene. CDR3 residues: CASSQVVAGGPYEQFF. The DNA of the CDR3 is TGCGCCAGCAGCCAAGTGGTGGCGGGGGGGCCCTATGAGCAGTTCTTC.

This clonotype was seen only a few times. The gene calls are TRBV3-1 and TRBJ2-7, with 9 bases aligning to TRBD1. Germline V gene sequence: CDR1 LGHDT, CDR2 YNNKEL (reference sequence). The CDR3 extends over 13 amino acids. V shed 5 bases, J shed 5 bases, and the junction held 4 bases outside the gene matches. The CDR3 DNA sequence: TGTGCCAGCAGCTCACAGGGGGCGGACGAGCAGTACGTC. Its protein is CASSSQGADEQYV.

The sample holds a few counts of this clonotype. The chain links TRBV5-4 to TRBJ2-1; TRBD2 matches at 11 bases. The CDR3 spans 17 residues. V shed 0 bases, J shed 2 bases, and the junction held 4 bases outside the gene matches. The V gene's germline CDR1 is SGHNT and CDR2 YYREEE (reference sequence). In DNA form, the CDR3 reads TGTGCCAGCAGCTTGGCACCGACTAGCGGGGCCTACAATGAGCAGTTCTTC. It is translated as CASSLAPTSGAYNEQFF.